Presented here are 32 T cell receptor beta chains from one specimen sequenced in a study of cytomegalovirus exposure and HLA in healthy donors. PCR amplification relied on 60 Vbeta primers (plus 13 Jbeta primers). Generated by immunoSEQ multiplex PCR, the TCRdb table keeps only in-frame clones and is missing some. This sample has roughly 190,000 clones, with around three quarters found just once. The sample taken for sequencing was PBMCs. The source is a woman aged 45-59 years in good health and CMV-seronegative.

In this sample, this clone turned up a few times. This chain uses TRBV6-5 with TRBJ1-4; D not resolved. Between the trimmed V and J ends, which lost 6 bases and 4 bases, there was a span of 15 bases. Germline V lookup: CDR1 MNHEY, CDR2 SVGAGI. CDR3 length equals 15 residues. This CDR3 reads CASSVGVLGNEKLFF. The CDR3 region has the DNA TGTGCCAGCAGCGTCGGAGTGCTCGGTAATGAAAAACTGTTTTTT.

The chain is built from TRBV28 and TRBJ1-5, with D perhaps TRBD1 (5 bases). Trimming shortened V by 5 bases and J by 0 bases, and 11 bases separated the two germline ends. This CDR3 contains 15 residues. Germline CDR1 MDHEN, CDR2 SYDVKM. In DNA form, the CDR3 reads TGTGCCAGCAGTCGACAGCCCTATAGCAATCAGCCCCAGCATTTT. This gives the protein CASSRQPYSNQPQHF.

This sequence joins TRBV18 and TRBJ2-1; tentatively, D is TRBD2 (5 bases). CDR3 length equals 13 residues. The ends were cut back, 7 bases at V and 6 bases at J, with 13 bases in the middle. Germline values: CDR1 KGHSH, CDR2 LQKENI. CDR3 DNA sequence: TGTGCCAGCTTCACCACTGAGGGCAATGAGCAGTTCTTC. This encodes CASFTTEGNEQFF.

The rearrangement links TRBV29-1 to TRBJ2-3; D gene unclear. V gave up 7 bases and J gave up 1 base, with 15 bases separating them. Germline CDR1 reads SQVTM; CDR2 reads ANQGSEA. The CDR3 length is 14 residues. This CDR3 is CSAVPGSGTDTQYF. In nucleotides, the CDR3 is TGCAGCGCCGTGCCGGGTTCGGGCACAGATACGCAGTATTTT.

The chain employs TRBV19 and TRBJ2-7; TRBD2 is a possible D gene (6 bases). Deletions cut 9 bases from V and 5 bases from J, with 17 bases between. CDR3 length equals 13 residues. Germline values: CDR1 LNHDA, CDR2 SQIVND (reference sequence). CDR3 nucleotides: TGTGCCAGCAAAGGAGGGTCTTACCACGAGCAGTACTTC. As protein: CASKGGSYHEQYF.

This clone was recorded only once. The J gene is TRBJ1-4, the V gene TRBV5-6, with TRBD1 matching over 8 bases. V lost 0 bases and J lost 2; bases outside the gene matches: 3. The length of the CDR3 is 16 residues. CDR1 is SGHDT and CDR2 is YYEEEE in the germline V gene. The chain's CDR3 is CASSLAGGSTNEKLFF. The CDR3 region has the DNA TGTGCCAGCAGCTTGGCAGGGGGCTCGACTAATGAAAAACTGTTTTTT. The entire variable domain, with the rest obtained from reference TRBV5-6 and TRBJ1-4, is as follows: DAGVTQSPTHLIKTRGQQVTLRCSPKSGHDTVSWYQQALGQGPQFIFQYYEEEERQRGNFPDRFSGHQFPNYSSELNVNALLLGDSALYLCASSLAGGSTNEKLFFGSGTQLSVL.

CDR3 region: CASSLAGTFNQPQHF. In nucleotides, the CDR3 is TGTGCCAGCAGTTTAGCAGGTACCTTCAATCAGCCCCAGCATTTT. The chain combines TRBV27 with TRBJ1-5; D remains unclear. Germline V CDR1 and CDR2: MNHEY, SMNVEV (reference sequence). This CDR3 spans 15 amino acids. V was cut by 2 bases and J by 3 bases, with 11 bases left in between.

This rearrangement joins TRBV7-2 to TRBJ2-1; TRBD2 matches 9 bases. This CDR3 has 15 amino acids. V lost 5 bases to trimming and J lost 4 bases; unmatched junction nucleotides: 6. Germline V gives CDR1 SGHTA, CDR2 FQGNSA. CDR3 sequence (DNA): TGTGCCAGCAGCGGCGGGCGGGGGGGTTACAATGAGCAGTTCTTC. Protein sequence: CASSGGRGGYNEQFF. Combining the CDR3 with reference TRBV7-2 and TRBJ2-1 gives the whole variable domain GAGVSQSPSNKVTEKGKDVELRCDPISGHTALYWYRQSLGQGLEFLIYFQGNSAPDKSGLPSDRFSAERTGGSVSTLTIQRTQQEDSAVYLCASSGGRGGYNEQFFGPGTRLTVL.

This clone occurred once. The genes are TRBV5-6 and TRBJ2-3, with 10 nucleotides matching TRBD2. The CDR3 is 16 residues long. J gave up 0 bases and V 2 bases, and 3 bases lay outside the gene matches. The germline V gene encodes CDR1 SGHDT and CDR2 YYEEEE. Here the CDR3 reads CASSFSGGSSTDTQYF. For the CDR3, the DNA is TGTGCCAGCAGCTTTAGCGGGGGGTCCAGCACAGATACGCAGTATTTT. The whole variable domain, filled in from reference TRBV5-6 and TRBJ2-3, reads DAGVTQSPTHLIKTRGQQVTLRCSPKSGHDTVSWYQQALGQGPQFIFQYYEEEERQRGNFPDRFSGHQFPNYSSELNVNALLLGDSALYLCASSFSGGSSTDTQYFGPGTRLTVL.

A few counts support this clone. The V gene is TRBV28, the J gene TRBJ2-1, with 12 bases matching TRBD2. The CDR3 contains 16 residues. The germline V gene encodes CDR1 MDHEN and CDR2 SYDVKM. J gave up 10 bases and V 3 bases, and 10 bases lay outside the gene matches. The CDR3 DNA is TGTGCCAGCAGTTTCAGGACTAGCGGGAACCTCAGGGAGCAGTTCTTC. Translating it yields CASSFRTSGNLREQFF.

Remarks on this clone: A read error may account for a junction end that differs from germline. The chain is built from TRBV28 and TRBJ2-5, with D possibly being TRBD2 (6 bases). CDR1 MDHEN and CDR2 SYDVKM come from the germline V gene. CDR3 length equals 15 residues. The CDR3: CATSSEEGLKDTQYF. In DNA, the CDR3 is TGTGCCACCTCCTCGGAGGAGGGCCTGAAAGATACCCAGTACTTC.

The J gene is TRBJ2-5, the V gene TRBV9, with 9 bases matching TRBD1. The DNA end is a closer match to TRBJ2-7, so the J assignment may be wrong. The germline gives CDR1 SGDLS, CDR2 YYNGEE. CDR3 length: 15 residues. CDR3 residues: CASSVRGTGNYEQYF. The CDR3 coding sequence is TGTGCCAGCAGCGTGAGGGGGACAGGGAACTACGAGCAGTACTTC.

The chain employs TRBV5-1 and TRBJ2-7; D is possibly TRBD2 (6 bases). Trimming took 0 bases from V and 0 from J, leaving 7 bases between them. Germline CDR1 SGHRS, CDR2 YFSETQ. This CDR3 is 14 amino acids long. The CDR3 region is CASSLGGVSYEQYF. DNA for the CDR3: TGCGCCAGCAGCTTGGGCGGGGTCTCCTACGAGCAGTACTTC.

This clone was seen only once. The rearrangement joins TRBV18 to TRBJ2-3; 9 positions agree with TRBD1. V lost 4 bases to trimming and J lost 6 bases; unmatched junction nucleotides: 8. The CDR3 loop spans 15 amino acids. Germline V gene sequence: CDR1 KGHSH, CDR2 LQKENI. In DNA, the CDR3 is TGTGCCAGCTCACTGGGACAGGGCGGCTGGGATACGCAGTATTTT. This translates into CASSLGQGGWDTQYF.

The V call is TRBV6-1, the J call TRBJ2-7, with TRBD2 identical over 8 bases. The CDR3 totals 15 residues. With 7 bases clipped from V and 2 bases from J, the junction kept 10 bases outside the gene matches. Germline loops: CDR1 MNHNS, CDR2 SASEGT. The CDR3 DNA reads TGTGCCAGCACCACCAGCGGGAGTGGAACCTACGAGCAGTACTTC. Translation: CASTTSGSGTYEQYF.

The genes are TRBV4-2 and TRBJ1-5; no clear D. Germline values: CDR1 LGHNA, CDR2 YNFKEQ. V was pared by 0 bases and J by 0 bases, with 12 bases between. This CDR3 spans 17 amino acids. CDR3 nucleotide sequence: TGTGCCAGCAGCCAAGATCACCGGGGTGATAGCAATCAGCCCCAGCATTTT. This encodes CASSQDHRGDSNQPQHF.

The chain uses TRBV7-2 and TRBJ2-5; D uncertain. The germline V and J ends were trimmed by 4 bases and 4 bases, with 10 bases remaining between them. The CDR3 is made up of 13 amino acids. CDR1 is SGHTA and CDR2 is FQGNSA in the germline V gene. CDR3: CASSYSTRETQYF. DNA for the CDR3: TGTGCCAGCAGCTACTCCACGCGAGAGACCCAGTACTTC.

The chain recombines TRBV5-5 with TRBJ1-6; TRBD1 matches at 8 bases. The V gene end was trimmed by 4 bases and the J gene end by 5 bases; junction bases not matched to a gene: 5. Germline loops: CDR1 SGHKS, CDR2 YYEKEE (reference sequence). The CDR3 runs to 15 residues. CDR3 sequence: CASSLTGVDNSPLHF. The CDR3 coding sequence is TGTGCCAGCAGCCTGACAGGGGTGGATAATTCACCCCTCCACTTT.

Concerning this clone: The same CDR3 also results from other DNA sequences found in this sample. This rearrangement joins TRBV11-2 to TRBJ1-6, with 7 bases lining up with TRBD1. Germline CDR1 is SGHAT and CDR2 is FQNNGV. This CDR3 is 15 amino acids long. V lost 5 bases and J lost 10; bases outside the gene matches: 11. The CDR3: CASSRDRAIGSPLHF. In DNA, the CDR3 is TGTGCCAGCAGCCGTGACAGGGCAATAGGCTCACCCCTCCACTTT.

The chain carries TRBV6-5 and TRBJ2-7; D may be TRBD2 (5 bases). The V end was cut by 6 bases, the J end by 2 bases, with 14 bases between. Germline-derived CDR1 and CDR2 are MNHEY and SVGAGI. The CDR3 has 14 residues. Here the CDR3 reads CASSGRSGTYEQYF. The CDR3 DNA follows: TGTGCCAGCAGCGGACGGAGCGGCACCTACGAGCAGTACTTC.

This clone has more than one count but fewer than ten. The genes are TRBV18 and TRBJ1-4, with TRBD1 identical over 7 bases. With 6 bases clipped from V and 2 bases from J, the junction kept 6 bases outside the gene matches. This CDR3 is built from 15 residues. Germline loops: CDR1 KGHSH, CDR2 LQKENI. CDR3 residues: CASSLRGGTNEKLFF. Written as DNA, the CDR3 is TGTGCCAGCTCGCTAAGAGGGGGCACTAATGAAAAACTGTTTTTT.

The chain uses TRBV19 and TRBJ2-7, with D possibly matching TRBD1 (5 bases). Trimming stripped 0 bases from V and 7 bases from J, with 10 bases between. The CDR3 runs to 13 residues. Germline V gene sequence: CDR1 LNHDA, CDR2 SQIVND (reference sequence). CDR3 region: CASSIDLHREQYF. In nucleotides, the CDR3 is TGTGCCAGTAGTATAGATCTCCACAGGGAGCAGTACTTC.

This clone was picked up one time. V usage is TRBV28 and J usage is TRBJ2-7; D unclear. The germline V gene encodes CDR1 MDHEN and CDR2 SYDVKM. V was pared by 6 bases and J by 5 bases, with 14 bases between. The CDR3 has 13 residues. The CDR3 DNA follows: TGTGCCAGCAGCCGCCTACCCCAAAACGAGCAGTACTTC. Amino acids: CASSRLPQNEQYF.

This clone was found a few times. This sequence joins TRBV2 and TRBJ2-7, with TRBD2 matching over 9 bases. Germline CDR1 SNHLY, CDR2 FYNNEI. There are 16 residues in the CDR3. Losses at the gene ends were 2 bases for V and 4 bases for J; bases not matched to a gene: 9. The CDR3 DNA reads TGTGCCAGCAGTGAATGGGTAGCGGGAGTCTCTTACGAGCAGTACTTC. It specifies CASSEWVAGVSYEQYF.

The CDR3 spells CASRGTGGLQPQHF. CDR3 nucleotides: TGTGCCAGCAGGGGGACAGGGGGCCTTCAGCCCCAGCATTTT. The V gene is TRBV27, the J gene TRBJ1-5, with 12 nucleotides matching TRBD1. Germline CDR1 and CDR2: MNHEY and SMNVEV (reference sequence). The CDR3 spans 14 residues. V shed 6 bases, J shed 6 bases, and the junction held 3 bases outside the gene matches.

V usage is TRBV11-2 and J usage is TRBJ2-1; 9 bases fit TRBD1. The germline V gene has CDR1 SGHAT and CDR2 FQNNGV. This CDR3 has 15 residues. J gave up 7 bases and V 1 base, and 5 bases lay outside the gene matches. The CDR3, as DNA: TGTGCCAGCAGCTTAGGGACAGGGGTTCGAAATGAGCAGTTCTTC. This sequence encodes CASSLGTGVRNEQFF.

The table lists this clone with a count of one. V and J are TRBV5-1 and TRBJ2-5; possibly TRBD2 for D (6 bases). The DNA end is a closer match to TRBJ2-7, so the J assignment may be wrong. This CDR3 has 17 residues. CDR1 and CDR2 (germline): SGHRS, YFSETQ. CDR3 in amino acids: CASSPAGQGLSSYEQYF. CDR3 sequence (DNA): TGCGCCAGCAGCCCGGCGGGGCAGGGCTTAAGCTCCTACGAGCAGTACTTC.

V and J are TRBV7-2 and TRBJ2-1; TRBD2 matches at 10 bases. Germline V gene lookup returns CDR1 SGHTA and CDR2 FQGNSA. J gave up 4 bases and V 1 base, and 4 bases lay outside the gene matches. This CDR3 contains 16 residues. The CDR3: CASSLVPAGGYNEQFF. The CDR3, as DNA: TGTGCCAGCAGCTTAGTTCCAGCGGGAGGGTACAATGAGCAGTTCTTC. The variable domain in full, completed from reference TRBV7-2 and TRBJ2-1, reads GAGVSQSPSNKVTEKGKDVELRCDPISGHTALYWYRQSLGQGLEFLIYFQGNSAPDKSGLPSDRFSAERTGGSVSTLTIQRTQQEDSAVYLCASSLVPAGGYNEQFFGPGTRLTVL.

This chain joins TRBV6-1 and TRBJ2-2; TRBD1 matches at 7 bases. V was clipped by 4 bases and J by 0 bases; unmatched bases: 11. The CDR3 consists of 18 residues. The V gene's germline CDR1 is MNHNS and CDR2 SASEGT. The chain's CDR3 is CASSVFGTASANTGELFF. In DNA, the CDR3 is TGTGCCAGCAGTGTGTTTGGGACAGCCTCCGCGAACACCGGGGAGCTGTTTTTT.

CDR3 nucleotides: TGTGCCAGCAGCCAAGATCGTCCGATTAGCGGGAGCACCTACGAGCAGTACTTC. Amino acids: CASSQDRPISGSTYEQYF. V gene TRBV14 combines with J gene TRBJ2-7; 9 bases fit TRBD2. Unmatched junction bases numbered 11, after V lost 0 bases and J lost 2 bases. Germline CDR1 SGHDN, CDR2 FVKESK. The CDR3 spans 18 residues.

This clone was counted a few times. The chain has TRBV28 and TRBJ2-7, with 7 positions matching TRBD1. The CDR3 runs to 16 residues. J was trimmed by 0 bases and V by 6 bases; bases with no gene match: 11. CDR1 and CDR2 (germline): MDHEN, SYDVKM. The DNA for the CDR3 is TGTGCCAGCAGACCCGTATACAGGGGCGGCTCCTACGAGCAGTACTTC. Its translation is CASRPVYRGGSYEQYF. The variable domain in full, completed from reference TRBV28 and TRBJ2-7, reads DVKVTQSSRYLVKRTGEKVFLECVQDMDHENMFWYRQDPGLGLRLIYFSYDVKMKEKGDIPEGYSVSREKKERFSLILESASTNQTSMYLCASRPVYRGGSYEQYFGPGTRLTVT.

This clone showed up just once. CDR3 amino acids: CASSLRAHRSGANVLTF. The DNA of the CDR3 is TGTGCCAGCAGTTTGAGAGCGCACCGCTCTGGGGCCAACGTCCTGACTTTC. The V and J genes are TRBV28 and TRBJ2-6, with D unclear. V was cut by 3 bases and J by 0 bases, with 12 bases left in between. The CDR3 spans 17 residues. Germline CDR1 and CDR2: MDHEN and SYDVKM.